A single sample is the source of the 21 T cell receptor beta chains below, sequenced in a study of blood T cell repertoires in COVID-19. Clones were read by immunoSEQ multiplex PCR, and TCRdb kept only the in-frame ones, dropping some. The table has a few hundred thousand clones, about nine tenths seen once. The sequencing sample was made of PBMCs or T cells enriched from blood (not recorded which). The source of these receptors is a man aged 30 to 45 who had recovered from COVID-19.

The chain uses TRBV19 and TRBJ1-3; D is possibly TRBD1 (6 bases). The V gene's germline CDR1 is LNHDA and CDR2 SQIVND (reference sequence). Deletions cut 9 bases from V and 0 bases from J, with 15 bases between. The CDR3 runs 15 residues. CDR3 coding DNA: TGTGCCAGCAATGGACAGTCAGTCTCTGGAAACACCATATATTTT. It specifies CASNGQSVSGNTIYF. Using reference TRBV19 and TRBJ1-3 for the parts outside the CDR3, the full variable domain is DGGITQSPKYLFRKEGQNVTLSCEQNLNHDAMYWYRQDPGQGLRLIYYSQIVNDFQKGDIAEGYSVSREKKESFPLTVTSAQKNPTAFYLCASNGQSVSGNTIYFGEGSWLTVV.

The J gene is TRBJ2-5, the V gene TRBV5-1; the D gene is possibly TRBD2 (7 bases). V gave up 4 bases and J gave up 4 bases, with 20 bases separating them. Germline lookup yields CDR1 SGHRS and CDR2 YFSETQ. The CDR3 spans 16 residues. CDR3 nucleotides: TGCGCCAGCAGCCGGGGGGCGGGGGCAAGTGGAGAGACCCAGTACTTC. Its translation is CASSRGAGASGETQYF.

The CDR3 region is CASSYEQGGTNEKLFF. The CDR3, as DNA: TGTGCCAGCAGCTACGAACAGGGTGGGACTAATGAAAAACTGTTTTTT. The genes are TRBV7-6 and TRBJ1-4; possible D gene TRBD1, 6 bases. The CDR3 is 16 residues long. Between the trimmed V and J ends, which lost 4 bases and 2 bases, there was a span of 14 bases. The germline gives CDR1 SGHVS, CDR2 FNYEAQ.

This chain connects TRBV4-1 to TRBJ1-2, with TRBD1 as a possible D gene (5 bases). The CDR3 totals 12 residues. The germline V and J ends were trimmed by 2 bases and 6 bases, with 7 bases remaining between them. Germline V CDR1 and CDR2: MGHRA, YSYEKL. CDR3 DNA: TGCGCCAGCAGCCAAACGGGGGATGGCTACACCTTC. Protein product: CASSQTGDGYTF.

The chain combines TRBV15 with TRBJ1-5; 10 nucleotides match TRBD1. CDR1 is LNHNV and CDR2 is YYDKDF in the germline V gene (reference sequence). V was pared by 9 bases and J by 5 bases, with 10 bases of the junction left unmatched. This CDR3 region has 15 residues. CDR3 coding DNA: TGTGCCACTTCGAGTTTAGGGACAGGGGATCAGCCCCAGCATTTT. This sequence encodes CATSSLGTGDQPQHF.

This chain links TRBV27 with TRBJ2-7; weak D call: TRBD1 (5 bases). The CDR3 is 15 residues long. Trimming took off 2 bases at V and 2 bases at J, with 13 bases between the two ends. Germline lookup yields CDR1 MNHEY and CDR2 SMNVEV (reference sequence). The CDR3, as DNA: TGTGCCAGCAGTTTACTGGGGCAGGGAACCTACGAGCAGTACTTC. Its translation: CASSLLGQGTYEQYF.

This clone was seen only a few times. V and J are TRBV7-8 and TRBJ2-5; D unresolved. CDR1 and CDR2 from the germline V gene are SGHVS and FQNEAQ. V lost 5 bases, J lost 5 bases, and 12 bases lay in between. This CDR3 spans 13 amino acids. The CDR3, as DNA: TGTGCCAGCAGCACGAGGCCTGGGGAGACCCAGTACTTC. Translated: CASSTRPGETQYF.

The rearrangement joins TRBV11-2 to TRBJ1-6; possible D gene TRBD1, 6 bases. The CDR3 has 15 residues. Trimming took off 2 bases at V and 5 bases at J, with 10 bases between the two ends. Per the germline V gene, CDR1 is SGHAT and CDR2 is FQNNGV. The CDR3 region has the DNA TGTGCCAGCAGCTTATCCGGACAGCATAATTCACCCCTCCACTTT. Its protein product is CASSLSGQHNSPLHF.

J is TRBJ1-2 and V is TRBV28, with D perhaps TRBD1 (6 bases). This CDR3 comprises 15 residues. Germline V lookup: CDR1 MDHEN, CDR2 SYDVKM. The V and J ends lost 2 bases and 8 bases respectively, with 18 bases between them. This CDR3 reads CASSLGQPQLRGYTF. Here the CDR3 DNA reads TGTGCCAGCAGTTTAGGACAGCCGCAATTGAGGGGCTACACCTTC.

The chain is built from TRBV5-6 and TRBJ1-2; D might be TRBD1 (5 bases). The germline V gene has CDR1 SGHDT and CDR2 YYEEEE. V gave up 5 bases and J gave up 5 bases, with 16 bases separating them. The CDR3 sequence is 14 residues long. CDR3 sequence (DNA): TGTGCCAGCAGTATCCCAGGGTTGGGATATGGCTACACCTTC. Its protein product is CASSIPGLGYGYTF.

The chain employs TRBV25-1 and TRBJ1-5, with D uncertain. With 4 bases removed from V and 2 bases from J, the gap between germline ends came to 9 bases. This CDR3 spans 14 amino acids. The germline V gene encodes CDR1 MGHDK and CDR2 SYGVNS. CDR3 in amino acids: CASSGDWGNQPQHF. Written as DNA, the CDR3 is TGTGCCAGCAGTGGAGACTGGGGCAATCAGCCCCAGCATTTT.

This chain links TRBV5-1 with TRBJ2-2; TRBD2 agrees at 16 bases. The V gene's germline CDR1 is SGHRS and CDR2 YFSETQ. V lost 4 bases and J lost 6; bases outside the gene matches: 9. The CDR3 is 18 amino acids. The CDR3 reads CASSPPGTSGGAAGELFF. The CDR3 region has the DNA TGCGCCAGCAGCCCGCCTGGGACTAGCGGGGGGGCCGCCGGGGAGCTGTTTTTT.

The chain couples TRBV5-6 to TRBJ2-5; the D gene is possibly TRBD2 (5 bases). V was cut by 0 bases and J by 7 bases, with 13 bases left in between. The CDR3 is 14 amino acids. The germline CDR1 and CDR2 sequences are SGHDT and YYEEEE. This chain's CDR3 is CASSLGQAGGTQYF. DNA of the CDR3: TGTGCCAGCAGCTTGGGGCAGGCCGGAGGGACCCAGTACTTC.

V usage is TRBV20-1 and J usage is TRBJ2-1; TRBD2 matches at 7 bases. The V segment lost 1 base and the J segment 14 bases; nucleotides outside the gene matches: 5. The CDR3 totals 11 residues. Germline-derived CDR1 and CDR2 are DFQATT and SNEGSKA (reference sequence). CDR3 in amino acids: CSARGTRLKFF. The CDR3 DNA reads as TGCAGTGCTAGAGGGACTAGGCTCAAGTTCTTC.

The chain uses TRBV7-9 and TRBJ1-4, with 8 bases matching TRBD1. The CDR3 has 14 amino acids. Germline V gene sequence: CDR1 SEHNR, CDR2 FQNEAQ (reference sequence). Trimming removed 5 bases from V and 3 bases from J; junction bases left unmatched: 2. CDR3 sequence: CASSQGAANEKLFF. CDR3 DNA sequence: TGTGCCAGCAGCCAGGGGGCGGCTAATGAAAAACTGTTTTTT.

J is TRBJ2-1 and V is TRBV3-1 (or the pseudogene TRBV3-2); 9 bases are a match to TRBD2. V dropped 5 bases and J dropped 3; count of bases not matched to a gene: 11. CDR1 is LGHDT and CDR2 is YNNKEL in the germline V gene (reference sequence). The CDR3 has 17 amino acids. The CDR3 DNA reads as TGTGCCAGCAGCGAGAGACTAGCGGAGAGTTACTACAATGAGCAGTTCTTC. Protein: CASSERLAESYYNEQFF.

The chain combines TRBV4-1 with TRBJ2-1; D may be TRBD2 (5 bases). In germline, CDR1 is MGHRA, CDR2 YSYEKL. The CDR3 sequence is 13 residues long. Trimming took off 2 bases at V and 10 bases at J, with 12 bases between the two ends. The CDR3 region has the DNA TGCGCCAGCAGCCAATCTGGACTTGCCGAGCAGTTCTTC. It encodes CASSQSGLAEQFF.

The CDR3 coding sequence is TGTGCCAGCAGCTTGGTGGGACAGAAGAACACCGGGGAGCTGTTTTTT. It translates to CASSLVGQKNTGELFF. This chain joins TRBV5-6 and TRBJ2-2, with 7 nucleotides matching TRBD1. The CDR3 length is 16 residues. V lost 0 bases and J lost 1; bases outside the gene matches: 3. CDR1 is SGHDT and CDR2 is YYEEEE in the germline V gene. The full variable domain, with the rest looked up from reference TRBV5-6 and TRBJ2-2, is DAGVTQSPTHLIKTRGQQVTLRCSPKSGHDTVSWYQQALGQGPQFIFQYYEEEERQRGNFPDRFSGHQFPNYSSELNVNALLLGDSALYLCASSLVGQKNTGELFFGEGSRLTVL.

J is TRBJ2-7 and V is TRBV18; TRBD1 might be the D (6 bases). The CDR3 consists of 15 residues. Germline V gene sequence: CDR1 KGHSH, CDR2 LQKENI. Trimming removed 3 bases from V and 6 bases from J, with 18 bases in between. CDR3 region: CASSPGAGTISEQYF. The CDR3 DNA follows: TGTGCCAGCTCACCGGGGGCAGGGACAATAAGCGAGCAGTACTTC.

This clone occurred a few times. The chain links TRBV7-2 to TRBJ1-5, with 8 positions matching TRBD1. The CDR3 contains 14 residues. Germline CDR1 and CDR2: SGHTA and FQGNSA. J lost 6 bases, V lost 6 bases, and 7 bases had no gene match. The CDR3 DNA is TGTGCCAGCAGTGGACAGGGAGGAGTTCAGCCCCAGCATTTT. Translating it yields CASSGQGGVQPQHF.

The J gene is TRBJ2-2, the V gene TRBV12-2; the table's D call, TRBD1, has no DNA check behind it. TRBV12-2 is a pseudogene locus. The CDR3 consists of 19 residues. DNA for the CDR3: TGTGCAAGTCGCTTAGCGAATGAGCCGGGACAGCCCAACACCGGGGAGCTGTTTTTT. Encoded protein: CASRLANEPGQPNTGELFF.